Listed here are 25 T cell receptor beta chains from one sample, sequenced in a study of blood T cell repertoires in COVID-19. The repertoire was sequenced with immunoSEQ multiplex PCR; TCRdb's copy has only in-frame clones and lacks some. In the table there are 110,000 to 150,000 clones, 80% to 85% of which are singletons. The sequenced sample was peripheral blood. The receptors stem from a human donor in a cohort sampled during active COVID-19.

The sample holds one count of this clone. The CDR3 is CASSSPRDTNTEAFF. Here the CDR3 DNA reads TGTGCCAGCAGTTCACCCCGGGACACGAACACTGAAGCTTTCTTT. This chain connects TRBV28 to TRBJ1-1, with a weak D call TRBD1 (6 bases). Germline CDR1 reads MDHEN; CDR2 reads SYDVKM. The CDR3 extends over 15 amino acids. V was clipped by 4 bases and J by 1 base, with 13 bases between them. Combining the CDR3 with reference TRBV28 and TRBJ1-1 gives the whole variable domain DVKVTQSSRYLVKRTGEKVFLECVQDMDHENMFWYRQDPGLGLRLIYFSYDVKMKEKGDIPEGYSVSREKKERFSLILESASTNQTSMYLCASSSPRDTNTEAFFGQGTRLTVV.

The chain is built from TRBV2 and TRBJ1-2; 7 nucleotides match TRBD1. The CDR3 is 13 residues long. Germline V CDR1 and CDR2: SNHLY, FYNNEI. Losses at the gene ends were 6 bases for V and 4 bases for J; bases not matched to a gene: 5. The CDR3 DNA is TGTGCCAGCAGCCCCCAGGGGGGCTATGGCTACACCTTC. This encodes CASSPQGGYGYTF.

This chain's CDR3 is CASSYSSGSSNEQFF. The CDR3 DNA reads TGTGCCAGCAGTTACTCCAGCGGGAGTTCGAATGAGCAGTTCTTC. The chain carries TRBV6-6 and TRBJ2-1; 8 nucleotides line up with TRBD2. The CDR3 totals 15 residues. Germline V CDR1 and CDR2: MNHNY, SVGAGI (reference sequence). Trimming at V came to 0 bases and at J to 7 bases, leaving 5 bases not matched to a gene.

The V and J genes are TRBV20-1 and TRBJ2-1; D perhaps matches TRBD1 (6 bases). This CDR3 region has 11 residues. CDR1 is DFQATT and CDR2 is SNEGSKA in the germline V gene (reference sequence). Between the trimmed V and J ends, which lost 4 bases and 5 bases, there was a span of 6 bases. CDR3 in amino acids: CSATGDNEQFF. The CDR3 DNA reads TGCAGTGCTACAGGGGACAATGAGCAGTTCTTC.

J is TRBJ2-5 and V is TRBV27, with a tentative D call TRBD2 (6 bases). The CDR3 length is 15 residues. CDR1 is MNHEY and CDR2 is SMNVEV in the germline V gene (reference sequence). V was clipped by 5 bases and J by 1 base, with 14 bases between them. For the CDR3, the DNA is TGTGCCAGCAGTCAATGGGGGGACCGCCAAGAGACCCAGTACTTC. Its translation: CASSQWGDRQETQYF.

V is TRBV11-1 and J is TRBJ1-1; maybe TRBD1 (6 bases). V was cut by 4 bases and J by 1 base, with 13 bases left in between. Germline CDR1 reads SGHAT; CDR2 reads FQDESV (reference sequence). This CDR3 region has 15 residues. The CDR3, as DNA: TGTGCCAGCAGCTCAGGGGTTTATGGGAACACTGAAGCTTTCTTT. As protein: CASSSGVYGNTEAFF.

This sequence joins TRBV7-2 and TRBJ2-5; 10 bases are shared with TRBD2. V was pared by 4 bases and J by 12 bases, with 2 bases of the junction left unmatched. The V gene's germline CDR1 is SGHTA and CDR2 FQGNSA. CDR3 length equals 11 residues. The CDR3: CASSSLAGEYF. The CDR3 nucleotides are TGTGCCAGCAGCTCTCTAGCGGGAGAGTACTTC. The variable domain in full, with the rest retrieved from reference TRBV7-2 and TRBJ2-5, is GAGVSQSPSNKVTEKGKDVELRCDPISGHTALYWYRQSLGQGLEFLIYFQGNSAPDKSGLPSDRFSAERTGGSVSTLTIQRTQQEDSAVYLCASSSLAGEYFGPGTRLLVL.

J is TRBJ2-7 and V is TRBV11-2; 8 bases match TRBD1. Germline trimming cut 6 bases from V and 6 bases from J; bases unmatched to any gene: 7. CDR1 and CDR2 from the germline V gene are SGHAT and FQNNGV. The length of the CDR3 is 13 residues. The CDR3 coding sequence is TGTGCCAGCAGATTCGACAGGGGCAGCGAGCAGTACTTC. Amino acid sequence: CASRFDRGSEQYF.

The chain recombines TRBV6-5 with TRBJ1-4, with D possibly TRBD1 on 5 matching bases. Trimming cost V 6 bases and J 10 bases, with 21 bases left between them. This CDR3 is 15 amino acids long. CDR1 and CDR2 from the germline V gene are MNHEY and SVGAGI. CDR3 sequence reads: CASSSFTGLKGKLFF. The CDR3 coding sequence is TGTGCCAGCAGCAGTTTTACAGGCCTGAAGGGAAAACTGTTTTTT.

The chain links TRBV6-5 to TRBJ1-4; D remains ambiguous. Germline assignment: CDR1 MNHEY and CDR2 SVGAGI. The V end lost 2 bases, the J end lost 4 bases, and 14 bases lay between the germline ends. There are 16 residues in the CDR3. CDR3 in amino acids: CASSYGLGSFNEKLFF. The CDR3 region has the DNA TGTGCCAGCAGTTACGGCTTGGGGAGCTTTAATGAAAAACTGTTTTTT.

The J gene is TRBJ2-7, the V gene TRBV19; D may be TRBD2 (5 bases). Trimming removed 1 base from V and 3 bases from J, with 10 bases in between. The CDR3 covers 14 residues. From germline, CDR1 is LNHDA and CDR2 SQIVND (reference sequence). The CDR3 protein is CASSIVAGVYEQYF. CDR3 in DNA: TGTGCCAGTAGTATAGTTGCGGGCGTCTACGAGCAGTACTTC.

The rearrangement uses TRBV27 and TRBJ2-2; 7 bases agree with TRBD1. This CDR3 has 15 amino acids. Unmatched junction bases numbered 5, after V lost 2 bases and J lost 5 bases. In germline, CDR1 is MNHEY, CDR2 SMNVEV (reference sequence). The CDR3: CASSLGQGVTGELFF. The CDR3 DNA reads TGTGCCAGCAGTTTAGGGCAGGGGGTAACCGGGGAGCTGTTTTTT.

This clone was counted only a few times. This chain uses TRBV10-1 with TRBJ1-4; 9 positions agree with TRBD1. J was trimmed by 6 bases and V by 3 bases; bases with no gene match: 14. The CDR3 runs 18 residues. Looked up from germline, CDR1 is WNHNN and CDR2 is SYGVQD (reference sequence). The CDR3 DNA reads TGCGCCAGCAGTGAAAATGGGACAGGGATCACCCGGGATGAAAAACTGTTTTTT. Translation gives CASSENGTGITRDEKLFF.

The chain links TRBV7-9 to TRBJ2-7; maybe TRBD2 (5 bases). This CDR3 spans 16 amino acids. V lost 5 bases and J lost 5, with 22 bases in between. Germline CDR1 and CDR2: SEHNR and FQNEAQ (reference sequence). CDR3 region: CASSAPRDTASNEQYF. The DNA for the CDR3 is TGTGCCAGCAGCGCCCCGAGGGATACGGCTAGTAACGAGCAGTACTTC.

The DNA for the CDR3 is TGCGCCAGCAGCTTGGGACAGTTGAGTAATTCACCCCTCCACTTT. It is translated as CASSLGQLSNSPLHF. The V call is TRBV5-1, the J call TRBJ1-6, with D maybe TRBD1 (5 bases). V lost 0 bases, J lost 6 bases, and 10 bases lay in between. Germline values: CDR1 SGHRS, CDR2 YFSETQ. The CDR3 has 15 amino acids.

This clone was seen once. V usage is TRBV9 and J usage is TRBJ2-1; 10 bases are shared with TRBD2. V dropped 2 bases and J dropped 5; count of bases not matched to a gene: 4. The CDR3 totals 15 residues. Germline values: CDR1 SGDLS, CDR2 YYNGEE. The CDR3 protein is CASSVPAGGDNEQFF. CDR3 nucleotide sequence: TGTGCCAGCAGCGTTCCAGCGGGGGGGGACAATGAGCAGTTCTTC.

This clone came up a few times. The rearrangement uses TRBV7-9 and TRBJ2-2, with a tentative D call TRBD1 (6 bases). CDR3 length: 15 residues. Trimming shortened V by 3 bases and J by 4 bases, and 12 bases separated the two germline ends. Germline assignment: CDR1 SEHNR and CDR2 FQNEAQ (reference sequence). Written as DNA, the CDR3 is TGTGCCAGCAGCTTGCAGGGGACGCCCACCGGGGAGCTGTTTTTT. Amino acid sequence: CASSLQGTPTGELFF.

The chain combines TRBV7-9 with TRBJ1-1, with D maybe TRBD1 (5 bases). Germline V gene data show CDR1 as SEHNR and CDR2 as FQNEAQ (reference sequence). The CDR3 covers 12 residues. Trimming took off 0 bases at V and 11 bases at J, with 10 bases between the two ends. The CDR3 is CASSLAGRDAFF. The CDR3 region has the DNA TGTGCCAGCAGCTTAGCTGGCAGGGATGCTTTCTTT.

The V gene is TRBV10-3, the J gene TRBJ1-1, with D possibly TRBD1 on 6 matching bases. The length of the CDR3 is 16 residues. Trimming pared 5 bases from V and 0 bases from J, leaving 16 bases between. CDR1 is ENHRY, CDR2 SYGVKD, per germline. This chain's CDR3 is CAISLYQGLLNTEAFF. The CDR3 DNA follows: TGTGCCATCAGTTTATACCAGGGGCTTTTGAACACTGAAGCTTTCTTT.

The V and J genes are TRBV29-1 and TRBJ2-1; the D gene is possibly TRBD1 (5 bases). The CDR3 runs to 14 residues. Trimming left V 2 bases short and J 7 bases short, with 15 bases between. From germline, CDR1 is SQVTM and CDR2 ANQGSEA. CDR3 DNA sequence: TGCAGCGTTGAACAGGGTACCAAACCAAATGAGCAGTTCTTC. This translates into CSVEQGTKPNEQFF.

The J gene is TRBJ2-1, the V gene TRBV7-2; 7 nucleotides align to TRBD1. The germline CDR1 and CDR2 sequences are SGHTA and FQGNSA. The CDR3 covers 15 residues. Losses at the gene ends were 1 base for V and 4 bases for J; bases not matched to a gene: 4. CDR3 bases: TGTGCCAGCAGCTTAGAAGGGGACAGATACAATGAGCAGTTCTTC. It codes for CASSLEGDRYNEQFF.

V and J are TRBV6-2 or TRBV6-3 and TRBJ2-7, with a possible D match to TRBD2 (5 bases). This CDR3 has 14 amino acids. CDR1 and CDR2 from the germline V gene are MNHEY and SVGEGT. Trimming left V 6 bases short and J 0 bases short, with 12 bases between. The CDR3 DNA reads TGTGCCAGCAGCCCTGGACTGTCCTCCTACGAGCAGTACTTC. Translation gives CASSPGLSSYEQYF.

This chain joins TRBV28 and TRBJ1-2, with unresolved D. The CDR3 loop spans 17 amino acids. The germline V gene encodes CDR1 MDHEN and CDR2 SYDVKM. The V end lost 5 bases, the J end lost 3 bases, and 22 bases lay between the germline ends. The CDR3 is CASSAMWVAAADYGYTF. The CDR3 nucleotides are TGTGCCAGCAGTGCCATGTGGGTGGCGGCTGCTGACTATGGCTACACCTTC.

CDR3 protein: CSASDSGQGFEKLFF. CDR3 nucleotides: TGCAGTGCTAGTGATTCGGGACAGGGATTCGAAAAACTGTTTTTT. The chain carries TRBV20-1 and TRBJ1-4; 9 nucleotides line up with TRBD1. This CDR3 has 15 residues. The J segment lost 8 bases and the V segment lost 3 bases, leaving 10 bases of the junction unmatched. Germline V gene sequence: CDR1 DFQATT, CDR2 SNEGSKA (reference sequence).

Written as DNA, the CDR3 is TGTGCCAGCAGCGTACGGGTAGGAAGGAACACTGAAGCTTTCTTT. Protein product: CASSVRVGRNTEAFF. The J gene is TRBJ1-1, the V gene TRBV9; D is uncertain. The CDR3 contains 15 residues. Germline V gene data show CDR1 as SGDLS and CDR2 as YYNGEE. Trimming stripped 1 base from V and 1 base from J, with 11 bases between.